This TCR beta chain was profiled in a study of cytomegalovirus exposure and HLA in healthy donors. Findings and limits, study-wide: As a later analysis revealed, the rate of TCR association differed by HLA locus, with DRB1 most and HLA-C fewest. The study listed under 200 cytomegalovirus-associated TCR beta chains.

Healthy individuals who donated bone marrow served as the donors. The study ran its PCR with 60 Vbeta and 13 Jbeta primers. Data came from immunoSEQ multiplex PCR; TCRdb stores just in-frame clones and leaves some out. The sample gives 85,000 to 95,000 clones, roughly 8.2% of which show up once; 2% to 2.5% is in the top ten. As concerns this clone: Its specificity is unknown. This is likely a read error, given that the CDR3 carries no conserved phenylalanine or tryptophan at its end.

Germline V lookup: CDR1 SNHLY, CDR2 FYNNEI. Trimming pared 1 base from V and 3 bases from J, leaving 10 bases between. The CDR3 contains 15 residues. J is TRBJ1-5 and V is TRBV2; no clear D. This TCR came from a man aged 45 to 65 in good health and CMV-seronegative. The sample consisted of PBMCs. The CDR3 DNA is TGTGCCAGCAGTGAAGAGGAGGGAGACAATCAGCCCCAGCATCTT. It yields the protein CASSEEEGDNQPQHL.